Shown below are 26 T cell receptor beta chains from a single sample sequenced in a study of cytomegalovirus exposure and HLA in healthy donors. Researchers ran the PCR with 60 Vbeta and 13 Jbeta primers. TCRdb's table, derived via immunoSEQ multiplex PCR, lists solely in-frame clones and lacks some. Among approximately 100,000 clones listed, about 80% were seen once. What was sequenced was PBMCs. These receptors were obtained from a female donor in good health and CMV-seronegative.

This chain links TRBV18 with TRBJ2-2; 9 nucleotides match TRBD2. This CDR3 is 19 amino acids long. Trimming removed 0 bases from V and 5 bases from J; junction bases left unmatched: 13. CDR1 KGHSH and CDR2 LQKENI come from the germline V gene. CDR3 loop: CASSPPSRGGVQLTGELFF. The CDR3 region has the DNA TGTGCCAGCTCACCACCATCGCGGGGGGGCGTTCAATTAACCGGGGAGCTGTTTTTT.

This chain joins TRBV6-1 and TRBJ1-5; no reliable D call. The CDR3 sequence is 15 residues long. Looked up from germline, CDR1 is MNHNS and CDR2 is SASEGT. Trimming took off 2 bases at V and 0 bases at J, with 8 bases between the two ends. The CDR3 protein is CASSELGISNQPQHF. The CDR3 DNA follows: TGTGCCAGCAGTGAATTGGGCATTAGCAATCAGCCCCAGCATTTT.

The genes are TRBV5-4 and TRBJ1-1, with TRBD1 identical over 8 bases. In germline, CDR1 is SGHNT, CDR2 YYREEE (reference sequence). The CDR3 spans 15 residues. The trim removed 3 bases at V and 2 bases at J, leaving 6 bases unmatched. The CDR3 reads CASSYRTGSNTEAFF. CDR3 nucleotide sequence: TGTGCCAGCAGCTACCGGACAGGGAGTAACACTGAAGCTTTCTTT.

V usage is TRBV30 and J usage is TRBJ2-5; D is undetermined. The V gene lost 2 bases and the J gene lost 5 bases, with 9 bases spanning the gap. The germline V gene encodes CDR1 GTSNPN and CDR2 SVGIG (reference sequence). The length of the CDR3 is 12 residues. The DNA for the CDR3 is TGTGCCTGGAGTCAAGACTCGGAGACCCAGTACTTC. It encodes CAWSQDSETQYF.

The chain links TRBV7-6 to TRBJ2-5, with D possibly being TRBD2 (9 bases). CDR1 SGHVS and CDR2 FNYEAQ come from the germline V gene. There are 19 residues in the CDR3. The ends were cut back, 4 bases at V and 4 bases at J, with 28 bases in the middle. CDR3: CASSSTGGLALEAGETQYF. CDR3 DNA sequence: TGTGCCAGCAGCTCAACAGGGGGACTAGCCCTCGAGGCGGGAGAGACCCAGTACTTC.

The CDR3: CASSASLAVPGANVLTF. The CDR3 DNA reads as TGTGCCAGCAGCGCTAGTCTAGCAGTCCCTGGGGCCAACGTCCTGACTTTC. The chain employs TRBV9 and TRBJ2-6, with D perhaps TRBD2 (5 bases). This CDR3 spans 17 amino acids. V was trimmed by 3 bases and J by 2 bases, leaving 15 bases between them. Germline loops: CDR1 SGDLS, CDR2 YYNGEE.

The chain joins TRBV21-1 to TRBJ1-2; the table's D call of TRBD1 was not tested on the DNA. TRBV21-1 is termed a pseudogene. CDR3 length: 12 amino acids. The CDR3 coding sequence is TGTGCCAGCAGCCCCCGCAGGCATGGCTACACCTTC. Protein: CASSPRRHGYTF.

This sequence joins TRBV6-5 and TRBJ1-2, with D hard to call. CDR3 size: 13 residues. The germline V gene has CDR1 MNHEY and CDR2 SVGAGI. Deletions cut 6 bases from V and 4 bases from J, with 12 bases between. This chain's CDR3 is CASRPGLTYGYTF. The CDR3 coding sequence is TGTGCCAGCAGACCTGGACTTACCTATGGCTACACCTTC.

The chain couples TRBV7-9 to TRBJ2-7; weak D call: TRBD1 (6 bases). CDR3 length equals 15 residues. V was pared by 4 bases and J by 5 bases, with 18 bases between. Germline V gene lookup returns CDR1 SEHNR and CDR2 FQNEAQ (reference sequence). The CDR3 is CASSSSHREGHEQYF. The CDR3 DNA sequence: TGTGCCAGCAGCTCAAGTCACAGGGAAGGCCACGAGCAGTACTTC. The full variable domain, with the rest looked up from reference TRBV7-9 and TRBJ2-7, is DTGVSQNPRHKITKRGQNVTFRCDPISEHNRLYWYRQTLGQGPEFLTYFQNEAQLEKSRLLSDRFSAERPKGSFSTLEIQRTEQGDSAMYLCASSSSHREGHEQYFGPGTRLTVT.

V gene TRBV19 combines with J gene TRBJ1-5; D gene ambiguous. Germline V gives CDR1 LNHDA, CDR2 SQIVND (reference sequence). The CDR3 runs 12 residues. V lost 5 bases, J lost 5 bases, and 7 bases lay in between. The DNA for the CDR3 is TGTGCCAGTAGTCCTGAGGATCAGCCCCAGCATTTT. Amino acids: CASSPEDQPQHF.

The rearrangement uses TRBV9 and TRBJ2-7; 9 nucleotides match TRBD1. The junction had 11 bases not matched to a gene; V was cut back by 4 bases and J by 6 bases. CDR3 length: 15 amino acids. Per the germline V gene, CDR1 is SGDLS and CDR2 is YYNGEE. This chain's CDR3 is CASSSGDRDSSEQYF. The CDR3 DNA sequence: TGTGCCAGCAGCTCCGGGGACAGGGATAGTTCCGAGCAGTACTTC.

V is TRBV18 and J is TRBJ1-2; D may be TRBD1 (6 bases). The CDR3 has 14 residues. The V end lost 5 bases, the J end lost 8 bases, and 18 bases lay between the germline ends. Germline CDR1 KGHSH, CDR2 LQKENI. CDR3 amino acids: CASSVQGRGVGYTF. For the CDR3, the DNA is TGTGCCAGCTCAGTACAGGGTCGGGGCGTCGGCTACACCTTC.

The chain joins TRBV7-9 to TRBJ2-5; no firm D call. V was cut by 5 bases and J by 7 bases, with 8 bases left in between. The CDR3 totals 11 residues. Germline V lookup: CDR1 SEHNR, CDR2 FQNEAQ (reference sequence). The CDR3 nucleotides are TGTGCCAGCAGCACCCCCGGGACCCAGTACTTC. This codes for CASSTPGTQYF.

On this clone itself: Other DNA sequences in the sample encode the same CDR3. The chain couples TRBV19 to TRBJ1-5; D uncertain. The CDR3 contains 15 residues. Trimming pared 1 base from V and 4 bases from J, leaving 11 bases between. Germline CDR1 is LNHDA and CDR2 is SQIVND (reference sequence). For the CDR3, the DNA is TGTGCCAGTAGTATAGTCCCGGGAGGGAATCAGCCCCAGCATTTT. Translated, it gives CASSIVPGGNQPQHF.

The chain joins TRBV19 to TRBJ1-6, with 9 bases matching TRBD1. V shed 8 bases and J 8 bases; nucleotides not matched to a gene: 10. CDR1 is LNHDA and CDR2 is SQIVND in the germline V gene (reference sequence). The CDR3 is made up of 15 amino acids. The CDR3 is CASFTGQGLDSPLHF. The CDR3 DNA reads as TGTGCCAGTTTTACAGGACAGGGGTTGGATTCACCCCTCCACTTT.

This chain joins TRBV5-1 and TRBJ1-2, with a weak D call TRBD1 (6 bases). The CDR3 loop spans 20 amino acids. The V gene's germline CDR1 is SGHRS and CDR2 YFSETQ. Trimming cost V 0 bases and J 2 bases, with 26 bases left between them. The CDR3, as DNA: TGCGCCAGCAGCTTGGCGGCCTCGACCACGGTATTGGGGGCCAACTATGGCTACACCTTC. It codes for CASSLAASTTVLGANYGYTF.

This clone was observed once. The conserved phenylalanine or tryptophan normally closing the CDR3 is absent here, so this likely arose from a read error. V gene TRBV2 combines with J gene TRBJ2-7; TRBD1 matches 7 bases. V shed 8 bases, J shed 3 bases, and the junction held 4 bases outside the gene matches. The CDR3 is 12 amino acids. Germline V gene sequence: CDR1 SNHLY, CDR2 FYNNEI. This CDR3 is CASLGQNYEQYL. DNA of the CDR3: TGTGCCAGCCTGGGACAGAACTACGAGCAGTACCTC.

The chain joins TRBV4-2 to TRBJ1-1; TRBD1 might be the D (5 bases). The germline V gene encodes CDR1 LGHNA and CDR2 YNFKEQ. With 6 bases removed from V and 11 bases from J, the gap between germline ends came to 16 bases. This CDR3 has 12 amino acids. CDR3 region: CASRNGGGRAFF. DNA for the CDR3: TGTGCCAGCAGGAACGGGGGAGGGAGGGCTTTCTTT.

J is TRBJ2-7 and V is TRBV5-4, with a tentative D call TRBD2 (6 bases). From germline, CDR1 is SGHNT and CDR2 YYREEE (reference sequence). This CDR3 has 15 amino acids. V was pared by 4 bases and J by 2 bases, with 16 bases between. CDR3 nucleotides: TGTGCCAGCAGCCCCGAACCAGCGGGCGCCTACGAGCAGTACTTC. Translation gives CASSPEPAGAYEQYF.

The chain employs TRBV13 and TRBJ1-6; TRBD1 matches at 7 bases. Losses at the gene ends were 6 bases for V and 8 bases for J; bases not matched to a gene: 10. The CDR3 loop spans 15 amino acids. Germline V gene lookup returns CDR1 PRHDT and CDR2 FYEKMQ (reference sequence). CDR3 DNA sequence: TGTGCCAGCAGTTTGCAGACAGGGTTGGATTCACCCCTCCACTTT. Amino acid sequence: CASSLQTGLDSPLHF.

Only one count was recorded for this clone. The chain employs TRBV2 and TRBJ2-5; 11 nucleotides match TRBD2. The CDR3 sequence is 13 residues long. CDR1 SNHLY and CDR2 FYNNEI come from the germline V gene. The J segment lost 4 bases and the V segment lost 7 bases, leaving 2 bases of the junction unmatched. CDR3 bases: TGTGCCAGCACTGGGACTAGCGGAGAGACCCAGTACTTC. It translates to CASTGTSGETQYF. Using reference TRBV2 and TRBJ2-5 for the parts outside the CDR3, the full variable domain is EPEVTQTPSHQVTQMGQEVILRCVPISNHLYFYWYRQILGQKVEFLVSFYNNEISEKSEIFDDQFSVERPDGSNFTLKIRSTKLEDSAMYFCASTGTSGETQYFGPGTRLLVL.

This clone came up once. The chain has TRBV5-1 and TRBJ2-1; 8 bases fit TRBD1. Germline loops: CDR1 SGHRS, CDR2 YFSETQ. V was clipped by 3 bases and J by 8 bases; unmatched bases: 7. CDR3 length: 14 residues. CDR3 sequence reads: CASSWRQGPDEQFF. Here the CDR3 DNA reads TGCGCCAGCAGCTGGCGACAGGGGCCCGATGAGCAGTTCTTC.

The chain is built from TRBV7-6 and TRBJ2-3, with 7 bases lining up with TRBD1. The CDR3 spans 16 residues. Trimming cost V 2 bases and J 2 bases; bases outside gene matches: 7. Germline CDR1 is SGHVS and CDR2 is FNYEAQ. The CDR3 coding sequence is TGTGCCAGCAGCTTAAGGGGGACAGACTTCACAGATACGCAGTATTTT. Its protein product is CASSLRGTDFTDTQYF. The full variable domain, rest sourced from reference TRBV7-6 and TRBJ2-3, is GAGVSQSPRYKVTKRGQDVALRCDPISGHVSLYWYRQALGQGPEFLTYFNYEAQQDKSGLPNDRFSAERPEGSISTLTIQRTEQRDSAMYRCASSLRGTDFTDTQYFGPGTRLTVL.

This clone was counted once. The V gene is TRBV7-9, the J gene TRBJ2-2; the D gene is possibly TRBD1 (6 bases). Germline V gene sequence: CDR1 SEHNR, CDR2 FQNEAQ (reference sequence). The CDR3 extends over 14 amino acids. Trimming shortened V by 5 bases and J by 8 bases, and 15 bases separated the two germline ends. CDR3 DNA sequence: TGTGCCAGCAGCCCCAGGGGCGTTCCGGGGGAGCTGTTTTTT. Protein product: CASSPRGVPGELFF.

This clone has a handful of counts. J is TRBJ1-2 and V is TRBV5-1, with D possibly matching TRBD1 (5 bases). Germline assignment: CDR1 SGHRS and CDR2 YFSETQ. The CDR3 is 14 amino acids. V gave up 4 bases and J gave up 2 bases, with 12 bases separating them. The CDR3 DNA reads as TGCGCCAGCAGCCTCCAGGGAAACAACTATGGCTACACCTTC. It specifies CASSLQGNNYGYTF.

This chain's CDR3 is CASSQVGSTTEAFF. DNA of the CDR3: TGTGCCAGCAGCCAAGTGGGCAGTACCACTGAAGCTTTCTTT. This sequence joins TRBV14 and TRBJ1-1; the D is unclear. Deletions cut 1 base from V and 4 bases from J, with 10 bases between. The CDR3 has 14 amino acids. CDR1 SGHDN and CDR2 FVKESK come from the germline V gene.